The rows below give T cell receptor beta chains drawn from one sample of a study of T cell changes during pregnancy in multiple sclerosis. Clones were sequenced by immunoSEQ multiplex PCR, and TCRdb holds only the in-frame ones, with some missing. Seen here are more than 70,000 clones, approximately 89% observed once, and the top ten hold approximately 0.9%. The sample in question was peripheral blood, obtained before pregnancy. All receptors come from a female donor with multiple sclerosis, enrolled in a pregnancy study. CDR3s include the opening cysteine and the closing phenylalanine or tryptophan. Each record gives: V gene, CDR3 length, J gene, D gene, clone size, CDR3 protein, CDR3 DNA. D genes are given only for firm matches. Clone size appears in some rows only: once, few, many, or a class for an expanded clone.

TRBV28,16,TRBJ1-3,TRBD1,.,CASRGQGTISGNTIYF,TGTGCCAGCAGGGGACAGGGAACTATCTCTGGAAACACCATATATTTT
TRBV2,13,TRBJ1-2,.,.,CASSEIQNYGYTF,TGTGCCAGCAGTGAAATCCAAAACTATGGCTACACCTTC
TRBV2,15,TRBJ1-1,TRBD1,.,CASSERLGTGGEAFF,TGTGCCAGCAGTGAAAGGCTTGGGACAGGGGGCGAAGCTTTCTTT
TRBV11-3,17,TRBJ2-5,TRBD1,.,CASSAGGDRGRLETQYF,TGTGCCAGCAGCGCAGGGGGAGACAGGGGACGTTTGGAGACCCAGTACTTC
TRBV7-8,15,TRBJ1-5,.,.,CASSSGEGEDQPQHF,TGTGCCAGCAGCTCCGGGGAGGGGGAGGATCAGCCCCAGCATTTT
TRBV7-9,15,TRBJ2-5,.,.,CASSLPPGLGETQYF,TGTGCCAGCAGCTTACCACCAGGGCTCGGAGAGACCCAGTACTTC
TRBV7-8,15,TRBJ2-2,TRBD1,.,CASSRLDRATGELFF,TGTGCCAGCAGCCGACTGGACAGGGCCACCGGGGAGCTGTTTTTT
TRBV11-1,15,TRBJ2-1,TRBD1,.,CASSLRQGRYNEQFF,TGTGCCAGCAGCTTACGACAGGGACGCTACAATGAGCAGTTCTTC
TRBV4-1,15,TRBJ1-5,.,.,CASSQVGKSNQPQHF,TGCGCCAGCAGCCAAGTGGGCAAGAGCAATCAGCCCCAGCATTTT
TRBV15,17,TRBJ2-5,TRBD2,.,CATSREDRAGSSETQYF,TGTGCCACCAGCAGAGAAGATCGAGCGGGGTCTTCAGAGACCCAGTACTTC
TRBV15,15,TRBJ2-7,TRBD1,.,CATSTRQGHRGEQYF,TGTGCCACCAGCACCCGACAGGGACATCGGGGCGAGCAGTACTTC
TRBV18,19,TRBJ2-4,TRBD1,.,CASSPGPGQGRHGVVIQYF,TGTGCCAGCTCACCAGGACCGGGACAGGGTAGGCATGGTGTAGTCATTCAGTACTTC
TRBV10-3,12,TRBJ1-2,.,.,CAISESPVGYTF,TGTGCCATCAGTGAGTCGCCAGTTGGCTACACCTTC
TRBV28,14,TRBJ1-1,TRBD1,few,CASSSPGTVTEAFF,TGTGCCAGCAGTTCCCCCGGGACAGTCACTGAAGCTTTCTTT
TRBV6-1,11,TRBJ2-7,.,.,CAAGRPYEQYF,TGTGCCGCAGGAAGGCCCTACGAGCAGTACTTC
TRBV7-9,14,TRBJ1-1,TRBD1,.,CASSSRTGNTEAFF,TGTGCCAGCAGCTCAAGGACAGGGAACACTGAAGCTTTCTTT
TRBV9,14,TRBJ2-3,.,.,CASSVSEPPDTQYF,TGTGCCAGCAGCGTGTCGGAGCCTCCCGATACGCAGTATTTT
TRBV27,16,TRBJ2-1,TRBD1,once,CASRGGQGRRATKQFF,TGTGCCAGCAGGGGGGGACAGGGCCGGAGGGCAACTAAGCAGTTCTTC
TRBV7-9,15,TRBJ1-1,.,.,CASSLNGQPNTEAFF,TGTGCCAGCAGCTTAAACGGACAGCCGAACACTGAAGCTTTCTTT
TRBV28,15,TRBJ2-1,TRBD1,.,CASSWGRGLGNEQFF,TGTGCCAGCAGTTGGGGCAGGGGGCTAGGAAATGAGCAGTTCTTC
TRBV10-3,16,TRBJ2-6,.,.,CAISLAGLSGANVLTF,TGTGCCATCAGTCTGGCAGGTCTCTCTGGGGCCAACGTCCTGACTTTC
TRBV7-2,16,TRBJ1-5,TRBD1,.,CASSPDRDGRNQPQHF,TGTGCCAGCAGCCCGGACAGGGATGGGCGCAATCAGCCCCAGCATTTT
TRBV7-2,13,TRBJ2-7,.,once,CASSFYKTYEQYF,TGTGCCAGCAGCTTTTACAAGACCTACGAGCAGTACTTC
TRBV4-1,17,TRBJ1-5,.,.,CASSQESVGRVNQPQHF,TGCGCCAGCAGCCAAGAAAGTGTTGGGAGGGTCAATCAGCCCCAGCATTTT
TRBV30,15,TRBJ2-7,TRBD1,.,CAWTFPLQGAGEQYF,TGTGCCTGGACTTTTCCTCTACAGGGGGCAGGCGAGCAGTACTTC
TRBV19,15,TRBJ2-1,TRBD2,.,CASTILAGGSNEQFF,TGTGCCAGTACCATTCTAGCGGGAGGGTCCAATGAGCAGTTCTTC
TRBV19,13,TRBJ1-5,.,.,CASSVQGSQPQHF,TGTGCCAGTAGTGTTCAGGGAAGTCAGCCCCAGCATTTT
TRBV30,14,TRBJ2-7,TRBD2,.,CAWSLASGPYEQYF,TGTGCCTGGAGTTTGGCTAGCGGACCCTACGAGCAGTACTTC
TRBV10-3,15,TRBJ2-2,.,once,CATGDGPANTGELFF,TGTGCCACCGGGGATGGGCCAGCGAACACCGGGGAGCTGTTTTTT
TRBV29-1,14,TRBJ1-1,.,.,CSVEGGGGSTEAFF,TGCAGCGTTGAAGGGGGCGGGGGGTCCACTGAAGCTTTCTTT
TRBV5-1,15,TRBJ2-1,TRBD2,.,CASSLVAGGPNEQFF,TGCGCCAGCAGCTTGGTGGCGGGGGGGCCTAATGAGCAGTTCTTC
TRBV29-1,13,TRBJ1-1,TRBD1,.,CSVWTGSNTEAFF,TGCAGCGTTTGGACAGGGTCGAACACTGAAGCTTTCTTT
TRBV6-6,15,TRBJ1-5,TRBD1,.,CASSRTGEYHQPQHF,TGTGCCAGCAGCCGGACAGGGGAGTATCATCAGCCCCAGCATTTT
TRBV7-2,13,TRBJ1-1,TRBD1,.,CASRIRGDTEAFF,TGTGCCAGCAGAATCAGGGGGGACACTGAAGCTTTCTTT
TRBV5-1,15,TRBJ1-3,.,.,CASSLGGDSGNTIYF,TGCGCCAGCAGCCTCGGGGGGGACTCTGGAAACACCATATATTTT